This is a list of T cell receptor beta chains from one sample in a study of blood T cells in healthy people across ages. In TCRdb, the 5' RACE reads were re-called with MiXCR into one record per CDR3 protein. The sample consists of hundreds of thousands of distinct CDR3 sequences, 40% to 50% of them appearing once. The material sequenced was blood. These receptors came from a man between 60 and 75 years old in good health. Both conserved end residues are part of each CDR3. The order of the fields is V gene, D gene, clone size, J gene, CDR3 DNA, CDR3 protein. The D gene is left open where the match is weak. Some rows have no size entry. The others give once, few or many, or a class for an expanded clone.

>TRBV7-7|.|many|TRBJ2-7
TGTGCCAGCAGTCCCCTGACAAGCTCCTACGAGCAGTACTTC
CASSPLTSSYEQYF
>TRBV5-1|TRBD1|few|TRBJ2-5
TGCGCCAGCAGCTTGCCTAAGGGACAGGGGAGGTCGGAGACCCAGTACTTC
CASSLPKGQGRSETQYF
>TRBV29-1|.|.|TRBJ2-1
TGCAGCGTTGAAGATCGTTTCAATTCGGCTAACGATAAGCAGTTCTTC
CSVEDRFNSANDKQFF
>TRBV30|.|.|TRBJ2-3
TGTGCCTGGAGTCCTAAACAGGGTAGGGGAGATACGCAGTATTTT
CAWSPKQGRGDTQYF
>TRBV7-2|.|few|TRBJ1-1
TGTGCCAGCAGCTTACAAGGACCTGCGGGGAACACTGAAGCTTTCTTT
CASSLQGPAGNTEAFF
>TRBV6-2/TRBV6-3|.|once|TRBJ2-7
TGTGCCTGCAGTTTCCCCTTTGAGAAACCTTCCTACGAGCAGTACTTC
CACSFPFEKPSYEQYF
>TRBV5-1|.|.|TRBJ1-4
TGCGCCAGCAGCTTAATACCCAGCACTAATGAAAAACTGTTTTTT
CASSLIPSTNEKLFF
>TRBV4-2|TRBD2|.|TRBJ2-4
TGTGCCGGCAGCCGCGGGGGTCAGGACATTCAGTACTTC
CAGSRGGQDIQYF
>TRBV20-1|.|few|TRBJ2-5
TGCAGTGCCACCGATACCGGGGCTCCCACGGAGGAGACCCAGTACTTC
CSATDTGAPTEETQYF
>TRBV27|TRBD1|.|TRBJ2-1
TGTGGAGGGACAGTCCCCCCCTACAATGAGCAGTTCTTC
CGGTVPPYNEQFF
>TRBV7-6|TRBD2|few|TRBJ2-7
TGTGCCAGCAGCCCTAGGGGAGGGAAGTCCTACGAGCAGTACTTC
CASSPRGGKSYEQYF
>TRBV11-2|.|.|TRBJ1-5
TGTGCCAGCAGCTTAATCAGGCCTCAATATCAGCCCCAGCATTTT
CASSLIRPQYQPQHF